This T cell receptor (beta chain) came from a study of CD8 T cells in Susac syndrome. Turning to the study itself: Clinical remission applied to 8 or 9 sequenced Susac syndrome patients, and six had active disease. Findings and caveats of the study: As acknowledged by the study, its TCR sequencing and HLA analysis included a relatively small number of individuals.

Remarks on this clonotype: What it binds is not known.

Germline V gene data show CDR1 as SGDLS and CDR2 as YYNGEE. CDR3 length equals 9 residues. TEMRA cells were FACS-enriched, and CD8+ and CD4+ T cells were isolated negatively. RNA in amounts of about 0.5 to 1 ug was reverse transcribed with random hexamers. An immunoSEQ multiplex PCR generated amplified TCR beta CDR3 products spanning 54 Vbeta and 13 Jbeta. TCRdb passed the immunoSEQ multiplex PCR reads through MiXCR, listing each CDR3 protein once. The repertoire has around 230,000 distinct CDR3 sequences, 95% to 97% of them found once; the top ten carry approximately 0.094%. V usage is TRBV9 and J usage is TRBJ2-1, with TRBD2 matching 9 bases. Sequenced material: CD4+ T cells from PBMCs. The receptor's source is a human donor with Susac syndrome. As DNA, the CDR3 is TGTGCTAGCGGGAGTGAGCAGTTCTTC. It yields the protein CASGSEQFF.